The rows below give T cell receptor beta chains drawn from one sample of a study of cytomegalovirus exposure and HLA in healthy donors. Only in-frame clones appear in the TCRdb table, and some are missing; sequencing was by immunoSEQ multiplex PCR. The repertoire shows about 110,000 clones; the top ten hold 0.5% to 0.7%. Sequences were obtained from PBMCs. These receptor sequences come from a man aged 45-65 years in good health and CMV-seronegative. Each CDR3 is given with its conserved first and last residue. Fields, in order: V gene, J gene, D gene, CDR3 DNA, CDR3 protein. D genes are given only for firm matches.

>TRBV11-2|TRBJ2-7|-
TGTGCCAGCAGCTTAGATTTGCGGGGAGGGGGGGAGCAGTACTTC
CASSLDLRGGGEQYF
>TRBV15|TRBJ2-2|-
TGTGCCACCAGAGGCAGGTCGGGGGGCGAGTACACCGGGGAGCTGTTTTTT
CATRGRSGGEYTGELFF
>TRBV18|TRBJ1-5|TRBD1
TGTGCCAGCTCACCTCAGGGGGAGCAGCCCCAGCATTTT
CASSPQGEQPQHF
>TRBV9|TRBJ1-1|-
TGTGCCAGCAGCGTAGCGGAGGGTCGGAACACTGAAGCTTTCTTT
CASSVAEGRNTEAFF
>TRBV19|TRBJ1-5|TRBD1
TGTGCCTCCCAGCCCGGGACAGGCAATCAGCCCCAGCATTTT
CASQPGTGNQPQHF
>TRBV5-1|TRBJ2-7|-
TGCGCCAGCAGCTTGGAACCGGTCGCCTCCTACGAGCAGTACTTC
CASSLEPVASYEQYF
>TRBV6-1|TRBJ1-3|TRBD1
TGTGCCAGCAGTGCCACCGGGACAGGGTCTGGAAACACCATATATTTT
CASSATGTGSGNTIYF
>TRBV29-1|TRBJ1-1|-
TGCAGCGCACGACCTAGAACGAACACTGAAGCTTTCTTT
CSARPRTNTEAFF
>TRBV7-3|TRBJ2-7|TRBD2
TGTGCCAGCAGCTTAGTAGCGGGAGAACAGTACGAGCAGTACTTC
CASSLVAGEQYEQYF
>TRBV6-6|TRBJ1-1|TRBD1
TGTGCCAGCAGGGACACAGGGGACTTTATTAACACTGAAGCTTTCTTT
CASRDTGDFINTEAFF
>TRBV4-1|TRBJ2-7|TRBD1
TGCGCCGGCAGCCAAGAGGGACAGGGGATAAGGGAGCAGTACTTC
CAGSQEGQGIREQYF
>TRBV19|TRBJ2-7|TRBD2
TGTGCCAGTAGTATAAGGACTAGCGGGAGCTCCTACGAGCAGTACTTC
CASSIRTSGSSYEQYF
>TRBV9|TRBJ2-3|-
TGTGCCAGCAGCGGCGAGGGCAATATGAGAGATACGCAGTATTTT
CASSGEGNMRDTQYF
>TRBV9|TRBJ1-1|-
TGTGCCAGCAGCGCCGGGGGGCCCGAGGCTGAAGCTTTCTTT
CASSAGGPEAEAFF
>TRBV27|TRBJ2-5|-
TGTGCCAGCGGCCCCCCGAGGAGGGTATGGCAAGAGACCCAGTACTTC
CASGPPRRVWQETQYF
>TRBV7-8|TRBJ2-7|-
TGTGCCAGCAGCTTAGTTCCGTCAGGGTGGTCCTACGAGCAGTACTTC
CASSLVPSGWSYEQYF
>TRBV30|TRBJ2-1|TRBD2
TGTGCCTGGAGTTCCGGACTAGCGGTTTACAATGAGCAGTTCTTC
CAWSSGLAVYNEQFF
>TRBV18|TRBJ1-2|TRBD1
TGTGCCAGCTCACCACCAGGGGGCGCCTATGGCTACACCTTC
CASSPPGGAYGYTF
>TRBV4-3|TRBJ1-1|-
TGCGCCAGCAGCTCAAGCCCCCAGGGCGCGGACACTGAAGCTTTCTTT
CASSSSPQGADTEAFF
>TRBV4-3|TRBJ2-7|TRBD1
TGCGCCAGCAGCCAAGCTGGGACAGGGGGCAGTTACGAGCAGTACTTC
CASSQAGTGGSYEQYF
>TRBV7-2|TRBJ1-4|-
TGTGCCAGCAGCTCTACGCAGGGAGAAAAACTGTTTTTT
CASSSTQGEKLFF
>TRBV2|TRBJ1-2|-
TGTGCCAGCAGTGAAGGGACAGTCAACTATGGCTACACCTTC
CASSEGTVNYGYTF
>TRBV7-2|TRBJ1-2|-
TGTGCCAGCAGGAGTAACAGGGTCTCCGGTGGCTACACCTTC
CASRSNRVSGGYTF
>TRBV9|TRBJ1-5|-
TGTGCCAGCAGCACAACAGGGTTGGTTCAGCCCCAGCATTTT
CASSTTGLVQPQHF
>TRBV15|TRBJ1-3|TRBD1
TGTGCCACCAGCAGAGCCGGGACAGCTTCTGGAAACACCATATATTTT
CATSRAGTASGNTIYF
>TRBV7-6|TRBJ1-1|-
TGTGCCAGCAGCTTAAGGCCCCCCCCGGGAACTGAAGCTTTCTTT
CASSLRPPPGTEAFF